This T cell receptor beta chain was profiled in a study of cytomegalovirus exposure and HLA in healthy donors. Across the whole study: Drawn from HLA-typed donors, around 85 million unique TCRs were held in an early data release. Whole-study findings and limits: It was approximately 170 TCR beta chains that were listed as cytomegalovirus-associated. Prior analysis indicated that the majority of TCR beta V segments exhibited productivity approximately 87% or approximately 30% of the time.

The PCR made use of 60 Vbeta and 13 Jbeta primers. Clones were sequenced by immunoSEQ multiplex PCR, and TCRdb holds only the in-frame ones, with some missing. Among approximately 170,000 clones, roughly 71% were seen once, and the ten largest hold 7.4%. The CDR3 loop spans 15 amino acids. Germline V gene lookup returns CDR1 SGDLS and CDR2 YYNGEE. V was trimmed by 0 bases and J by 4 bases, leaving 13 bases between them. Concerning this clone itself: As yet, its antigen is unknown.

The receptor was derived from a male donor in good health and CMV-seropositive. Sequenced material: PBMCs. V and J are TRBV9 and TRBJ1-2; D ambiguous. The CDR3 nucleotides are TGTGCCAGCAGCGTAGCCGGCGACGGACTCTATGGCTACACCTTC. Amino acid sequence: CASSVAGDGLYGYTF.